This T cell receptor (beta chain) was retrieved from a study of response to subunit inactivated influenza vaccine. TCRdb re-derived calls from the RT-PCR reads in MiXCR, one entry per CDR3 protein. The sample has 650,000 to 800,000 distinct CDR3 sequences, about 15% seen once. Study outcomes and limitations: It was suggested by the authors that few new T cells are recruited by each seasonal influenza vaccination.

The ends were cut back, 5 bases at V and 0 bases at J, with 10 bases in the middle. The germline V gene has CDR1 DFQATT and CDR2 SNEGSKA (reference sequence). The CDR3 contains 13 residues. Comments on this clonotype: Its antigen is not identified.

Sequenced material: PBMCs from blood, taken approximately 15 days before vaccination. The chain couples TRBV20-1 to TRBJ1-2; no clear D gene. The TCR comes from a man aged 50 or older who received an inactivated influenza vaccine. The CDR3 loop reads CSAFRVTNYGYTF. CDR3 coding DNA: TGCAGTGCTTTCCGGGTTACTAACTATGGCTACACCTTC.